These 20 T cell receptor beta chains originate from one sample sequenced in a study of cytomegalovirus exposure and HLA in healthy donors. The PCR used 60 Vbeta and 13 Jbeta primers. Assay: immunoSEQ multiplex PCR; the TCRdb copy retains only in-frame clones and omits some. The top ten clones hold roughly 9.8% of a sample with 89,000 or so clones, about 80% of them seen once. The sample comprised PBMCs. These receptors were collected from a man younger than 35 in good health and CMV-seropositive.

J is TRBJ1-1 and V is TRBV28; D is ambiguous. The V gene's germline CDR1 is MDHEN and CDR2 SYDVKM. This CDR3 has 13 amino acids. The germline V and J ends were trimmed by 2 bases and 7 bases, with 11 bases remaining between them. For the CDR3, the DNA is TGTGCCAGCAGTTTAGGGTACAGCCGTGAAGCTTTCTTT. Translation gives CASSLGYSREAFF.

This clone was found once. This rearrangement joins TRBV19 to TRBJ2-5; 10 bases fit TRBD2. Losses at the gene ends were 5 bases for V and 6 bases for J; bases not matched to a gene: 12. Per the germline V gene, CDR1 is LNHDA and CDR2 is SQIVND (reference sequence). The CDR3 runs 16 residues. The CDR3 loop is CASSLTLAGGGKTQYF. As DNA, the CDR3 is TGTGCCAGTAGTTTGACCTTAGCGGGGGGCGGGAAGACCCAGTACTTC.

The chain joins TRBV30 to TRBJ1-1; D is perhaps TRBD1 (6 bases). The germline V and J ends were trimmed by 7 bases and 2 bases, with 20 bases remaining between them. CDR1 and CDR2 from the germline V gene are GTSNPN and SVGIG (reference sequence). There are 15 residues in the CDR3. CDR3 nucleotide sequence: TGTGCCTTGGCACAGGGAGCCGGGGAAAACACTGAAGCTTTCTTT. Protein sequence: CALAQGAGENTEAFF. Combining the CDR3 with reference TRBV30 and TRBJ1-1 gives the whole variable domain SQTIHQWPATLVQPVGSPLSLECTVEGTSNPNLYWYRQAAGRGLQLLFYSVGIGQISSEVPQNLSASRPQDRQFILSSKKLLLSDSGFYLCALAQGAGENTEAFFGQGTRLTVV.

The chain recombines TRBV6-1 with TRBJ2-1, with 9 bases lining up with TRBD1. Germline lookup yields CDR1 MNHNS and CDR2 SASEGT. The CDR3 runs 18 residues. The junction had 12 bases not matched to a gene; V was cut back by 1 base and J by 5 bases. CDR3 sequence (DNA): TGTGCCAGCAGTGAAGGATGGGGATGGGGACAGGGAGACAATGAGCAGTTCTTC. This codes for CASSEGWGWGQGDNEQFF.

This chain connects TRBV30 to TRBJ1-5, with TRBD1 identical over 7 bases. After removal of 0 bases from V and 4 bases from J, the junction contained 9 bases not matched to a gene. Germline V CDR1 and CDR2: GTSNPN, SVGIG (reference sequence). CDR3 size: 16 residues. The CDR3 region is CAWSVLTTGRNQPQHF. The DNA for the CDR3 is TGTGCCTGGAGTGTACTGACGACAGGGCGGAATCAGCCCCAGCATTTT.

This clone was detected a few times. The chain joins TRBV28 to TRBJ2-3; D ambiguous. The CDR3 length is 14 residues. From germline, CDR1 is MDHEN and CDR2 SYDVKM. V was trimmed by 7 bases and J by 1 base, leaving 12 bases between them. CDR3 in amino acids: CASTPGSRTDTQYF. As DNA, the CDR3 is TGTGCCAGCACCCCCGGGTCACGCACAGATACGCAGTATTTT.

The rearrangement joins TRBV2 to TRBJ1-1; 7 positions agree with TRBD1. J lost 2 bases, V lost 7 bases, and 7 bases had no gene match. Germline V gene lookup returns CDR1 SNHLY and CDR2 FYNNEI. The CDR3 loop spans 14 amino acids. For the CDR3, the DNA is TGTGCCAGCACCGCACGACAGGGTAACACTGAAGCTTTCTTT. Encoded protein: CASTARQGNTEAFF.

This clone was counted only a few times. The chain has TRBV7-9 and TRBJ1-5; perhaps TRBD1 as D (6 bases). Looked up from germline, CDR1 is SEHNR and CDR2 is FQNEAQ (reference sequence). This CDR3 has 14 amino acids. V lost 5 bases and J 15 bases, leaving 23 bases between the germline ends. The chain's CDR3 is CASSNSGGQPARHF. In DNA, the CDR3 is TGTGCCAGCAGCAACAGCGGGGGGCAACCCGCCCGGCATTTT.

CDR3 protein: CASSLNRGYEQYF. The CDR3 DNA reads as TGTGCCAGCAGCTTAAACAGGGGCTACGAGCAGTACTTC. V is TRBV5-5 and J is TRBJ2-7; 7 nucleotides line up with TRBD1. CDR1 and CDR2 (germline): SGHKS, YYEKEE (reference sequence). The CDR3 is made up of 13 amino acids. Trimming cost V 2 bases and J 3 bases; bases outside gene matches: 2.

This CDR3 is CASSLGSGGAGELFF. DNA of the CDR3: TGCGCCAGCAGCTTGGGTAGCGGGGGTGCCGGGGAGCTGTTTTTT. V usage is TRBV5-1 and J usage is TRBJ2-2; 9 bases agree with TRBD2. Germline V CDR1 and CDR2: SGHRS, YFSETQ. This CDR3 has 15 residues. Trimming took 0 bases from V and 6 from J; bases not matched to a gene: 3.

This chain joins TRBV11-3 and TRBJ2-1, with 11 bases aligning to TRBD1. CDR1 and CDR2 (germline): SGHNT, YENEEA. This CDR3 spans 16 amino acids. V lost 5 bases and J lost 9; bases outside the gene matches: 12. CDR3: CASSPGRDRGYGEQFF. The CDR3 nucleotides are TGTGCCAGCAGCCCGGGACGGGACAGGGGGTATGGTGAGCAGTTCTTC.

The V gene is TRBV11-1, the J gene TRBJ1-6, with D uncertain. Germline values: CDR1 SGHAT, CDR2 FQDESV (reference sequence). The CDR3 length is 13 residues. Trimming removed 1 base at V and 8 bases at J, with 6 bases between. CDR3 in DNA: TGTGCCAGCAGCTTAGACTCTCATTCACCCCTCCACTTT. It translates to CASSLDSHSPLHF.

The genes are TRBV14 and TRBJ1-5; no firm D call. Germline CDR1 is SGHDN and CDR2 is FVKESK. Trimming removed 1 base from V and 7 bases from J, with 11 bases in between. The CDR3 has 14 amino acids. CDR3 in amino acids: CASSQGGLGQPQHF. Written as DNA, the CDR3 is TGTGCCAGCAGCCAAGGAGGGTTGGGCCAGCCCCAGCATTTT.

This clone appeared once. CDR3 sequence: CASSPSGTWGSPLHF. CDR3 coding DNA: TGTGCCAGCAGCCCCTCCGGGACTTGGGGTTCACCCCTCCACTTT. The V gene is TRBV14, the J gene TRBJ1-6, with D perhaps matching TRBD1 (5 bases). Germline values: CDR1 SGHDN, CDR2 FVKESK. This CDR3 spans 15 amino acids. V was trimmed by 4 bases and J by 9 bases, leaving 16 bases between them. Full variable domain (rest looked up from reference TRBV14 and TRBJ1-6): EAGVTQFPSHSVIEKGQTVTLRCDPISGHDNLYWYRRVMGKEIKFLLHFVKESKQDESGMPNNRFLAERTGGTYSTLKVQPAELEDSGVYFCASSPSGTWGSPLHFGNGTRLTVT.

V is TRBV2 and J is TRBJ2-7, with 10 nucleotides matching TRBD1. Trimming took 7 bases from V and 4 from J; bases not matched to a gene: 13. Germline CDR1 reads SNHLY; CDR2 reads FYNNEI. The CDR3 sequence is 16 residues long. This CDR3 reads CASTPLRDRGRYEQYF. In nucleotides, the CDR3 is TGTGCCAGCACCCCGCTCCGGGACAGGGGAAGATACGAGCAGTACTTC.

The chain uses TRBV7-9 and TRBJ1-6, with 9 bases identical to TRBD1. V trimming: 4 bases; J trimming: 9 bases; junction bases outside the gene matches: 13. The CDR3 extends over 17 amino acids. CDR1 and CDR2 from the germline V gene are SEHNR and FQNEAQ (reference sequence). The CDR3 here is CASSSPPGTGRSSPLHF. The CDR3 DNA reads TGTGCCAGCAGCTCCCCCCCCGGGACAGGGAGGAGTTCACCCCTCCACTTT.

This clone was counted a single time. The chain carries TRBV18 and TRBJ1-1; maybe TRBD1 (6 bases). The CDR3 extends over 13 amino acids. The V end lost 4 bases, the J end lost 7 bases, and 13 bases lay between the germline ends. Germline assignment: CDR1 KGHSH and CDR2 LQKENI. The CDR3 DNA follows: TGTGCCAGCTCACGAGATCCGACAGGTGAAGCTTTCTTT. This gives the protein CASSRDPTGEAFF.

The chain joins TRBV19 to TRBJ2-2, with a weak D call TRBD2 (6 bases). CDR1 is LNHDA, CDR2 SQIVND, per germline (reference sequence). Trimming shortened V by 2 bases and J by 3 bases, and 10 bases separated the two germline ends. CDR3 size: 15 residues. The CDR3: CASSIPGVDTGELFF. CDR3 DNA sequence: TGTGCCAGTAGTATACCGGGGGTCGACACCGGGGAGCTGTTTTTT.

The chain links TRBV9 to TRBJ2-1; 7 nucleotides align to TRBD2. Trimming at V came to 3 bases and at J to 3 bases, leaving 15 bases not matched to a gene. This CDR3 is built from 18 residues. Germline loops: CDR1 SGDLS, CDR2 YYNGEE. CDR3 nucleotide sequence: TGTGCCAGCAGCGAGGGCCTGGACGGGGGGTCCTACTACAATGAGCAGTTCTTC. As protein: CASSEGLDGGSYYNEQFF.

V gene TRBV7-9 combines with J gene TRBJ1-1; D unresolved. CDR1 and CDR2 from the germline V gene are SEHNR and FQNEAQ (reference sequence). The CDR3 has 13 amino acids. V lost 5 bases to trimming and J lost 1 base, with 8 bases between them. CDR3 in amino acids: CASSLGTNTEAFF. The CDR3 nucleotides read TGTGCCAGCAGCCTGGGCACGAACACTGAAGCTTTCTTT. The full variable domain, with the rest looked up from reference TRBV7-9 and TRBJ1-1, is DTGVSQNPRHKITKRGQNVTFRCDPISEHNRLYWYRQTLGQGPEFLTYFQNEAQLEKSRLLSDRFSAERPKGSFSTLEIQRTEQGDSAMYLCASSLGTNTEAFFGQGTRLTVV.